The 9 T cell receptor beta chains in this list originate from one sample, sequenced in a study of blood T cells in healthy people across ages. The second PCR ran about 6 to 12 cycles with a sample-barcoded 5' primer and J-beta primers. TCRdb reanalysed the 5' RACE reads using MiXCR and keeps one entry per CDR3 protein. The sample lists around 1.5 million distinct CDR3 sequences; approximately 59% were seen once. Sequences were obtained from blood. The receptors were gathered from a man aged 18 to 30 in good health.

The table lists this clonotype with a few counts. The chain couples TRBV7-8 to TRBJ1-4; TRBD1 aligns across 10 bases. J gave up 10 bases and V 4 bases, and 6 bases lay outside the gene matches. The germline gives CDR1 SGHVS, CDR2 FQNEAQ. This CDR3 contains 14 residues. The DNA for the CDR3 is TGTGCCAGCAGCTCCGGGACAGGGGCGGGAAAACTGTTTTTT. It encodes CASSSGTGAGKLFF.

The V gene is TRBV12-5, the J gene TRBJ1-5, with unresolved D. V gave up 1 base and J gave up 12 bases, with 10 bases separating them. Germline V CDR1 and CDR2: LGHNT, FRNRAP. The CDR3 runs 12 residues. As DNA, the CDR3 is TGTGCTAGTGGTTTGGCACCCGACGACCAGCATTTT. Translated, it gives CASGLAPDDQHF.

J is TRBJ2-1 and V is TRBV29-1, with D perhaps TRBD2 (6 bases). The CDR3 is 12 amino acids. The V and J ends lost 6 bases and 9 bases respectively, with 15 bases between them. Germline V gives CDR1 SQVTM, CDR2 ANQGSEA. CDR3 residues: CSVTDGSSEQFF. The CDR3 DNA sequence: TGCAGCGTCACGGACGGGAGCAGTGAGCAGTTCTTC.

In this sample, this clonotype turned up once. The rearrangement joins TRBV6-6 to TRBJ1-1; D is unresolved. The CDR3 contains 15 residues. The V end lost 0 bases, the J end lost 9 bases, and 17 bases lay between the germline ends. CDR1 is MNHNY and CDR2 is SVGAGI in the germline V gene (reference sequence). CDR3 nucleotides: TGTGCCAGCAGTTACTCGACCCATCTCGGAGGTAAAGCTTTCTTT. It codes for CASSYSTHLGGKAFF.

The chain joins TRBV7-2 to TRBJ2-5; D remains ambiguous. V was trimmed by 5 bases and J by 11 bases, leaving 18 bases between them. This CDR3 comprises 13 residues. The germline V gene encodes CDR1 SGHTA and CDR2 FQGNSA. CDR3 bases: TGTGCCAGCAGCCTCGTAGGATACACTGAGCAGTACTTC. The encoded protein is CASSLVGYTEQYF. Supplemented by reference TRBV7-2 and TRBJ2-5, the full variable domain reads GAGVSQSPSNKVTEKGKDVELRCDPISGHTALYWYRQSLGQGLEFLIYFQGNSAPDKSGLPSDRFSAERTGGSVSTLTIQRTQQEDSAVYLCASSLVGYTEQYFGPGTRLLVL.

This chain uses TRBV29-1 with TRBJ2-3, with 9 bases matching TRBD2. The CDR3 has 15 amino acids. From germline, CDR1 is SQVTM and CDR2 ANQGSEA. Trimming removed 7 bases from V and 0 bases from J; junction bases left unmatched: 8. As DNA, the CDR3 is TGCAGCGCCTCCGGGACTAGCTTCAGCACAGATACGCAGTATTTT. This codes for CSASGTSFSTDTQYF.

This clonotype was counted a few times. The V call is TRBV4-1, the J call TRBJ2-7; 10 bases align to TRBD1. CDR3 length: 16 residues. V dropped 5 bases and J dropped 5; count of bases not matched to a gene: 12. The germline CDR1 and CDR2 sequences are MGHRA and YSYEKL. CDR3 region: CASSTNSGQGRNEQYF. DNA of the CDR3: TGCGCCAGCAGCACGAACTCGGGACAGGGGCGGAACGAGCAGTACTTC.

The chain employs TRBV20-1 and TRBJ2-7; D uncertain. Gene TRBJ2-5 matches the end of the DNA better, so the J call may be wrong. This CDR3 is 11 amino acids long. Germline loops: CDR1 DFQATT, CDR2 SNEGSKA (reference sequence). CDR3 coding DNA: TGCAGTGCTAGTCCCAGTGAGACCCAGTACTTC. Protein product: CSASPSETQYF.

The chain couples TRBV6-2 or TRBV6-3 to TRBJ2-6, with no clear D. The CDR3 extends over 16 amino acids. CDR1 and CDR2 from the germline V gene are MNHEY and SVGEGT. Deletions cut 6 bases from V and 5 bases from J, with 17 bases between. Here the CDR3 reads CASSPHGSIRANVLTF. CDR3 DNA sequence: TGTGCCAGCAGCCCACATGGATCTATTAGGGCCAACGTCCTGACTTTC.